Listed below are T cell receptor beta chains from one sample, sequenced in a study of shared clonotypes between healthy human individuals. Data came from immunoSEQ multiplex PCR; TCRdb stores just in-frame clones and leaves some out. Among about 2 million clones listed, around 95% were seen once. Source material: naive CD4+ T cells sorted from blood. The receptors stem from a man in his late teens or twenties in good health. The CDR3 runs from the conserved cysteine through the conserved F or W. Fields, in order: clone size, V gene, J gene, CDR3 length, D gene, CDR3 protein, CDR3 DNA. A D gene is named only where the DNA matches it firmly. The size entry is marked missing in some rows and otherwise reads once, few, many or a size class.

clone_size: .
v_call: TRBV7-7
j_call: TRBJ2-3
cdr3_length: 13
d_call: .
cdr3_aa: CASSSRPTDTQYF
cdr3_nt: TGTGCTAGCAGCTCCCGGCCCACAGATACGCAGTATTTT

clone_size: .
v_call: TRBV5-1
j_call: TRBJ2-3
cdr3_length: 14
d_call: .
cdr3_aa: CASSTGLGTDTQYF
cdr3_nt: TGCGCCAGCAGCACGGGACTTGGCACAGATACGCAGTATTTT

clone_size: .
v_call: TRBV28
j_call: TRBJ2-5
cdr3_length: 15
d_call: .
cdr3_aa: CASLPEGVIRETQYF
cdr3_nt: TGTGCCAGTCTGCCTGAGGGGGTCATACGGGAGACCCAGTACTTC

clone_size: .
v_call: TRBV6-1
j_call: TRBJ1-4
cdr3_length: 15
d_call: .
cdr3_aa: CASSDSGNTNEKLFF
cdr3_nt: TGTGCCAGCAGTGATTCGGGGAACACTAATGAAAAACTGTTTTTT

clone_size: .
v_call: TRBV5-4
j_call: TRBJ1-3
cdr3_length: 17
d_call: .
cdr3_aa: CASSQDTGFLSGNTIYF
cdr3_nt: TGCGCCAGCAGCCAAGATACAGGCTTTCTCTCTGGAAACACCATATATTTT

clone_size: .
v_call: TRBV19
j_call: TRBJ2-7
cdr3_length: 17
d_call: TRBD1
cdr3_aa: CASSIQFGTADTYEQYF
cdr3_nt: TGTGCCAGTAGTATCCAGTTCGGGACAGCGGACACCTACGAGCAGTACTTC

clone_size: .
v_call: TRBV7-6
j_call: TRBJ1-1
cdr3_length: 16
d_call: .
cdr3_aa: CASSFRGAGLNTEAFF
cdr3_nt: TGTGCCAGCAGCTTCAGAGGCGCGGGGTTGAACACTGAAGCTTTCTTT

clone_size: .
v_call: TRBV6-5
j_call: TRBJ1-2
cdr3_length: 15
d_call: .
cdr3_aa: CASSYQSGGDYGYTF
cdr3_nt: TGTGCCAGCAGTTATCAGTCCGGTGGGGACTATGGCTACACCTTC

clone_size: many
v_call: TRBV5-4
j_call: TRBJ2-7
cdr3_length: 15
d_call: .
cdr3_aa: CASSRSSGIFGEQYF
cdr3_nt: TGTGCCAGCAGCCGCTCATCAGGGATTTTCGGCGAGCAGTACTTC

clone_size: .
v_call: TRBV9
j_call: TRBJ2-2
cdr3_length: 15
d_call: .
cdr3_aa: CASSVSPGDTGELFF
cdr3_nt: TGTGCCAGCAGCGTCTCCCCTGGGGACACCGGGGAGCTGTTTTTT

clone_size: .
v_call: TRBV29-1
j_call: TRBJ2-7
cdr3_length: 15
d_call: TRBD2
cdr3_aa: CSVEERGGRPYEQYF
cdr3_nt: TGCAGCGTTGAAGAACGGGGGGGCAGACCCTACGAGCAGTACTTC

clone_size: .
v_call: TRBV28
j_call: TRBJ2-1
cdr3_length: 16
d_call: .
cdr3_aa: CASSSPGGNTYNEQFF
cdr3_nt: TGTGCCAGCAGTTCCCCTGGAGGGAACACCTACAATGAGCAGTTCTTC

clone_size: .
v_call: TRBV30
j_call: TRBJ1-2
cdr3_length: 15
d_call: TRBD1
cdr3_aa: CASDSLTGGHYGYTF
cdr3_nt: TGTGCCTCCGACTCGCTGACAGGGGGGCACTATGGCTACACCTTC

clone_size: .
v_call: TRBV5-1
j_call: TRBJ2-1
cdr3_length: 12
d_call: .
cdr3_aa: CASSLGVNEQFF
cdr3_nt: TGCGCCAGCAGCTTGGGAGTCAATGAGCAGTTCTTC

clone_size: .
v_call: TRBV10-3
j_call: TRBJ2-5
cdr3_length: 14
d_call: TRBD1
cdr3_aa: CAISEDRVKETQYF
cdr3_nt: TGTGCCATCAGTGAGGACAGGGTAAAAGAGACCCAGTACTTC

clone_size: once
v_call: TRBV11-2
j_call: TRBJ1-4
cdr3_length: 13
d_call: .
cdr3_aa: CASSLYRGEKLFF
cdr3_nt: TGTGCCAGCAGCTTATACAGAGGTGAAAAACTGTTTTTT

clone_size: .
v_call: TRBV9
j_call: TRBJ2-5
cdr3_length: 16
d_call: .
cdr3_aa: CASSVDLFGSQETQYF
cdr3_nt: TGTGCCAGCAGCGTAGATTTATTCGGCAGTCAAGAGACCCAGTACTTC

clone_size: .
v_call: TRBV4-1
j_call: TRBJ1-5
cdr3_length: 16
d_call: .
cdr3_aa: CASSQEGHHPNQPQHF
cdr3_nt: TGCGCCAGCAGCCAAGAGGGACACCATCCAAATCAGCCCCAGCATTTT

clone_size: .
v_call: TRBV15
j_call: TRBJ2-5
cdr3_length: 14
d_call: TRBD2
cdr3_aa: CATSPRGTQETQYF
cdr3_nt: TGTGCCACCTCCCCGCGGGGGACCCAGGAGACCCAGTACTTC

clone_size: once
v_call: TRBV6-5
j_call: TRBJ2-3
cdr3_length: 11
d_call: .
cdr3_aa: CASSYKDTQYF
cdr3_nt: TGTGCCAGCAGTTACAAAGATACGCAGTATTTT

clone_size: .
v_call: TRBV5-1
j_call: TRBJ1-6
cdr3_length: 14
d_call: .
cdr3_aa: CASSWGTMESPLHF
cdr3_nt: TGCGCCAGCAGCTGGGGGACTATGGAATCACCCCTCCACTTT

clone_size: .
v_call: TRBV18
j_call: TRBJ2-7
cdr3_length: 13
d_call: .
cdr3_aa: CASSPQLGYEQYF
cdr3_nt: TGTGCCAGCTCACCACAGCTGGGGTACGAGCAGTACTTC